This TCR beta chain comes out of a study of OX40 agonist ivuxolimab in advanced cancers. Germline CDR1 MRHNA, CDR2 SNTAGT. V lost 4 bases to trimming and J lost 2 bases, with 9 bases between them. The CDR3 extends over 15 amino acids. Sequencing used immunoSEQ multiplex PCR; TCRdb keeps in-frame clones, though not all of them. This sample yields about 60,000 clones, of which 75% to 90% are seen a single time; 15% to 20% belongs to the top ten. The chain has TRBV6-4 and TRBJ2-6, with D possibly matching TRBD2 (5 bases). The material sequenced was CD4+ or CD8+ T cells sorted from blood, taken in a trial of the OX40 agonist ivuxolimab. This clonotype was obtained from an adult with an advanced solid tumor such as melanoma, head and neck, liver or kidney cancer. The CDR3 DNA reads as TGTGCCAGCAGTGGGGGAGAGCCTGGGGCCAACGTCCTGACTTTC. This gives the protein CASSGGEPGANVLTF.